These T cell receptor beta chains were read from a single sample in a study of molecular identifiers for immune sequencing clone quantification. Via MiXCR, TCRdb re-called the PCR reads, giving one row per CDR3 protein. The table has fewer than 350,000 distinct CDR3 sequences, around a fifth seen once. Sequenced input: naive CD8+ T cells from blood, with Jurkat cell RNA spiked in. Receptors were obtained from a human donor in good health. Some libraries in this study had Jurkat cell RNA spiked in. Both conserved end residues are part of each CDR3. A D gene is named only where the DNA matches it firmly. Some rows mark clone size as missing; the rest say once, few, many or name a class of expanded clone.

v_call: TRBV7-9
clone_size: many
j_call: TRBJ1-5
d_call: -
cdr3_nt: TGTGCCAGCAGCAAGGGGGTAAATCAGCCCCAGCATTTT
cdr3_aa: CASSKGVNQPQHF

v_call: TRBV19
clone_size: many
j_call: TRBJ1-5
d_call: -
cdr3_nt: TGTGCCAGTACGGAGCTACCGAGCGGGAATCAGCCCCAGCATTTT
cdr3_aa: CASTELPSGNQPQHF

v_call: TRBV30
clone_size: few
j_call: TRBJ2-1
d_call: -
cdr3_nt: TGTGCCTGGAGCCCAACGGCCGTCGAGCGGTTCTTC
cdr3_aa: CAWSPTAVERFF

v_call: TRBV20-1
clone_size: many
j_call: TRBJ1-3
d_call: -
cdr3_nt: TGCAGTGCTAGAGATCATGGGGTATCTGGAAACACCATATATTTT
cdr3_aa: CSARDHGVSGNTIYF

v_call: TRBV30
clone_size: -
j_call: TRBJ2-7
d_call: -
cdr3_nt: TGTGCCTGGAGTGTACTCGGGCCCGGCGAGCAGTACTTC
cdr3_aa: CAWSVLGPGEQYF

v_call: TRBV5-1
clone_size: many
j_call: TRBJ1-1
d_call: TRBD1
cdr3_nt: TGCGCCAGCAGCCCACCCCGGACAGGGGTGCTTAGCACTGAAGCTTTCTTT
cdr3_aa: CASSPPRTGVLSTEAFF

v_call: TRBV19
clone_size: -
j_call: TRBJ2-2
d_call: TRBD1
cdr3_nt: TGTGCCAGTATCGGTTCAGGGGGCTATCCCGGGGAGCTGTTTTTT
cdr3_aa: CASIGSGGYPGELFF

v_call: TRBV19
clone_size: few
j_call: TRBJ2-2
d_call: -
cdr3_nt: TGTGCCAGTAGTATAGTTCCCGGGAACACCGGGGAGCTGTTTTTT
cdr3_aa: CASSIVPGNTGELFF

v_call: TRBV28
clone_size: -
j_call: TRBJ2-1
d_call: TRBD2
cdr3_nt: TGTGCCAGCAGTTTATCTAGCGGGAGGACTGACTACAATGAGCAGTTCTTC
cdr3_aa: CASSLSSGRTDYNEQFF

v_call: TRBV6-5
clone_size: many
j_call: TRBJ2-7
d_call: TRBD1
cdr3_nt: TGTGCCAGCAGTACCCGGGACAGGGACTACGAGCAGTACTTC
cdr3_aa: CASSTRDRDYEQYF